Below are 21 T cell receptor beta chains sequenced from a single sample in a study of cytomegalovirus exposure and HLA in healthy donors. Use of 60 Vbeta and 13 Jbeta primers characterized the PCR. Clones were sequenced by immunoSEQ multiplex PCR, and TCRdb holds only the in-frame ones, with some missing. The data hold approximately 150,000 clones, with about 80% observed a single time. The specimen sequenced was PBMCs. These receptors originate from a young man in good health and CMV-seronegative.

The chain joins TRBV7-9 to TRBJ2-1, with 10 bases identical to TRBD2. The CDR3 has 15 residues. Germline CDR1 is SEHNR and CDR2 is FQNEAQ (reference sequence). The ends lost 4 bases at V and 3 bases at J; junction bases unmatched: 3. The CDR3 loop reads CASSSTSGVYNEQFF. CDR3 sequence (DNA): TGTGCCAGCAGCTCTACTAGCGGGGTCTACAATGAGCAGTTCTTC.

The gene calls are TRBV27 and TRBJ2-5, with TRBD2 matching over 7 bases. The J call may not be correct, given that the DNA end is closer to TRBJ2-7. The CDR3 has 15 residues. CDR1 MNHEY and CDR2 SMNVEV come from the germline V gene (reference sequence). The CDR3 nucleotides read TGTGCCAGCAGAGCGGGGACGGCTAGCTCCTACGAGCAGTACTTC. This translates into CASRAGTASSYEQYF.

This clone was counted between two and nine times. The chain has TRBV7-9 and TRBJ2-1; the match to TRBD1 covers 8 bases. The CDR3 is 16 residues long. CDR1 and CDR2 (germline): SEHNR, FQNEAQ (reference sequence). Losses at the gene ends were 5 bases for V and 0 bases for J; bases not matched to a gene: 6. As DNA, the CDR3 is TGTGCCAGCAGCACCCGACAGGGGAGCTCCTACAATGAGCAGTTCTTC. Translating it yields CASSTRQGSSYNEQFF. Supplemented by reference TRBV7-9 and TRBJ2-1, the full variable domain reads DTGVSQNPRHKITKRGQNVTFRCDPISEHNRLYWYRQTLGQGPEFLTYFQNEAQLEKSRLLSDRFSAERPKGSFSTLEIQRTEQGDSAMYLCASSTRQGSSYNEQFFGPGTRLTVL.

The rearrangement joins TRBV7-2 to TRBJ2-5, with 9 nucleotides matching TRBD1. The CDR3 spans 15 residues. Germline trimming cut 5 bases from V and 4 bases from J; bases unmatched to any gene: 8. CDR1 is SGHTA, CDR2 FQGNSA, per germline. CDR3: CASSLAGTGRETQYF. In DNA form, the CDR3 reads TGTGCCAGCAGCCTGGCCGGGACAGGGAGAGAGACCCAGTACTTC. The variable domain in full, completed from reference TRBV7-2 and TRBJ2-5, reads GAGVSQSPSNKVTEKGKDVELRCDPISGHTALYWYRQSLGQGLEFLIYFQGNSAPDKSGLPSDRFSAERTGGSVSTLTIQRTQQEDSAVYLCASSLAGTGRETQYFGPGTRLLVL.

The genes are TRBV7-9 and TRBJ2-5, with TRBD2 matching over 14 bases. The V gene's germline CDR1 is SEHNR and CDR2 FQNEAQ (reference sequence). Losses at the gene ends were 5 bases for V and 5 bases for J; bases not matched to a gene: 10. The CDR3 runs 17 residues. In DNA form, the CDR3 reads TGTGCCAGCAGCCCGAGACTAGCGGGAGGGCCAGGGGAGACCCAGTACTTC. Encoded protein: CASSPRLAGGPGETQYF. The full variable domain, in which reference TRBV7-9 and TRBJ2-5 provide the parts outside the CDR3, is DTGVSQNPRHKITKRGQNVTFRCDPISEHNRLYWYRQTLGQGPEFLTYFQNEAQLEKSRLLSDRFSAERPKGSFSTLEIQRTEQGDSAMYLCASSPRLAGGPGETQYFGPGTRLLVL.

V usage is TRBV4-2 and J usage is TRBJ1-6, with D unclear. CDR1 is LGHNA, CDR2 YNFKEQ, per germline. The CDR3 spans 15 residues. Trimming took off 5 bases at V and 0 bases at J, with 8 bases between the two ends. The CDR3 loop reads CASSVINSYNSPLHF. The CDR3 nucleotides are TGTGCCAGCAGCGTAATTAACTCCTATAATTCACCCCTCCACTTT.

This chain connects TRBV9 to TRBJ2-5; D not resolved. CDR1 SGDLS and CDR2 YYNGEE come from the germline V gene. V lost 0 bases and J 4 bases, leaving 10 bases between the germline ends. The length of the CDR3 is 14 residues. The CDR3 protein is CASSVGSSGETQYF. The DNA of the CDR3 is TGTGCCAGCAGCGTAGGATCTTCCGGAGAGACCCAGTACTTC.

The CDR3 nucleotides read TGTGCCAGCAGCATCGCCGTAGAGCCACAGTTCACAGATACGCAGTATTTT. It specifies CASSIAVEPQFTDTQYF. The genes are TRBV9 and TRBJ2-3; no definite D call. Trimming removed 4 bases from V and 2 bases from J, with 20 bases in between. The CDR3 covers 17 residues. Germline CDR1 SGDLS, CDR2 YYNGEE.

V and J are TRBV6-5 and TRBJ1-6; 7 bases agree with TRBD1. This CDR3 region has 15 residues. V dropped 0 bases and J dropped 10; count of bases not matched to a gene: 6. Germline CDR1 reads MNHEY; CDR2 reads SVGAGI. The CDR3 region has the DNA TGTGCCAGCAGTTACTCGACGGCGGGACAGTCACCCCTCCACTTT. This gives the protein CASSYSTAGQSPLHF.

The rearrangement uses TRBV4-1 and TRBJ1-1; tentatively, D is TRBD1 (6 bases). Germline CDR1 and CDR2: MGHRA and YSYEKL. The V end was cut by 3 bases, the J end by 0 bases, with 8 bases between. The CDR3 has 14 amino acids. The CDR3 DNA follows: TGCGCCAGCAGCCAGGGACAAATGAACACTGAAGCTTTCTTT. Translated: CASSQGQMNTEAFF.

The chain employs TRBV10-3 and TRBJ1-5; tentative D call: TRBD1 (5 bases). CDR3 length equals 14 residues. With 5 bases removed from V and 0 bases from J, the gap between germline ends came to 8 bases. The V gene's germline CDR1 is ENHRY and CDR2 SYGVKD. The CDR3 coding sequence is TGTGCCATCAGTACAGGAAATAGCAATCAGCCCCAGCATTTT. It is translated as CAISTGNSNQPQHF.

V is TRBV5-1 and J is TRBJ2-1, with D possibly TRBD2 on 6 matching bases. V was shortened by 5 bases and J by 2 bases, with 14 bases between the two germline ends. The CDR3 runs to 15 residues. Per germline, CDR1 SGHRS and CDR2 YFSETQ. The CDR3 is CASSWRDSTYNEQFF. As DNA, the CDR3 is TGCGCCAGCAGTTGGCGGGATAGCACCTACAATGAGCAGTTCTTC. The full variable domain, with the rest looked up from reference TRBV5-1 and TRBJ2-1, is KAGVTQTPRYLIKTRGQQVTLSCSPISGHRSVSWYQQTPGQGLQFLFEYFSETQRNKGNFPGRFSGRQFSNSRSEMNVSTLELGDSALYLCASSWRDSTYNEQFFGPGTRLTVL.

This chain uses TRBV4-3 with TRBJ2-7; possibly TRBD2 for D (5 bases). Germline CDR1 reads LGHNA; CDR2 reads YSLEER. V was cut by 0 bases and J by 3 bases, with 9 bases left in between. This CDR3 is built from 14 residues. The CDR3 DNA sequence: TGCGCCAGCAGCCAAGAGCCGGGAAACTACGAGCAGTACTTC. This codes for CASSQEPGNYEQYF.

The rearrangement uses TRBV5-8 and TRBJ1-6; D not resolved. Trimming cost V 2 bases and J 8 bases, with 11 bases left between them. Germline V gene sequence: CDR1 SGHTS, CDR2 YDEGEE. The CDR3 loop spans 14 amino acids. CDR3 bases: TGTGCCAGCAGCTTAGCAGGAAGTTATTCACCCCTCCACTTT. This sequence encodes CASSLAGSYSPLHF.

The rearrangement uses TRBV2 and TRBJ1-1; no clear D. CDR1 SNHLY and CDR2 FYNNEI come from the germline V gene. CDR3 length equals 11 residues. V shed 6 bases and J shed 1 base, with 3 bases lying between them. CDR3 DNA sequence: TGTGCCAGCAGACAGAACACTGAAGCTTTCTTT. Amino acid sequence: CASRQNTEAFF.

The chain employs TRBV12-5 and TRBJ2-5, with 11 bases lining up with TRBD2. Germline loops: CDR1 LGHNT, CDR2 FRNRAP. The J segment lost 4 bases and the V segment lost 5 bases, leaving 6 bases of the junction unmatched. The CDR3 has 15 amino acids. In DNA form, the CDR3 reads TGTGCTAGTGGTCCTCTAGCGGGGGGACGAGAGACCCAGTACTTC. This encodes CASGPLAGGRETQYF.

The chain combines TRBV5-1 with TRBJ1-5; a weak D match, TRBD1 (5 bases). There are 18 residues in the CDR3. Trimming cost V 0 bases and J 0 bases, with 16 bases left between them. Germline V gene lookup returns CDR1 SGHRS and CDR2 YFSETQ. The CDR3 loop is CASSLASLGVDSNQPQHF. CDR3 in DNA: TGCGCCAGCAGCTTGGCCAGCTTAGGGGTAGATAGCAATCAGCCCCAGCATTTT.

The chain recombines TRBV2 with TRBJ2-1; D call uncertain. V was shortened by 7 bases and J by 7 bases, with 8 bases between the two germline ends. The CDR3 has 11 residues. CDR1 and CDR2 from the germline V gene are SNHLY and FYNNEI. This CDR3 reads CASTARNEQFF. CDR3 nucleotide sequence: TGTGCCAGCACTGCGAGGAATGAGCAGTTCTTC.

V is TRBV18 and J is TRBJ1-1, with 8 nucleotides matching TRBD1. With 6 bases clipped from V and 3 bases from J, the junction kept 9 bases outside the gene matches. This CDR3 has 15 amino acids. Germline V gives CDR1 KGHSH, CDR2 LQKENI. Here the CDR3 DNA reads TGTGCCAGCTCGCAACAGGGGGGAGAACACACTGAAGCTTTCTTT. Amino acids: CASSQQGGEHTEAFF.

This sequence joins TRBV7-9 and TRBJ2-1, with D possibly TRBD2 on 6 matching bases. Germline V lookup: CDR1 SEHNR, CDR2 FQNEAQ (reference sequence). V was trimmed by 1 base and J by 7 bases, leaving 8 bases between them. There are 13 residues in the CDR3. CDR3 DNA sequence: TGTGCCAGCAGCTTAGTACGGGGGAATGAGCAGTTCTTC. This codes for CASSLVRGNEQFF. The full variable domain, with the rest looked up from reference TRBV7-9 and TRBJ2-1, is DTGVSQNPRHKITKRGQNVTFRCDPISEHNRLYWYRQTLGQGPEFLTYFQNEAQLEKSRLLSDRFSAERPKGSFSTLEIQRTEQGDSAMYLCASSLVRGNEQFFGPGTRLTVL.

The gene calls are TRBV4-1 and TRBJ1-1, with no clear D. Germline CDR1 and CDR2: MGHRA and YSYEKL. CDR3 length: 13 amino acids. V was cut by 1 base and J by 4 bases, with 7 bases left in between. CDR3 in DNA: TGCGCCAGCAGCCAAGTATCGGGCACTGAAGCTTTCTTT. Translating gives CASSQVSGTEAFF.